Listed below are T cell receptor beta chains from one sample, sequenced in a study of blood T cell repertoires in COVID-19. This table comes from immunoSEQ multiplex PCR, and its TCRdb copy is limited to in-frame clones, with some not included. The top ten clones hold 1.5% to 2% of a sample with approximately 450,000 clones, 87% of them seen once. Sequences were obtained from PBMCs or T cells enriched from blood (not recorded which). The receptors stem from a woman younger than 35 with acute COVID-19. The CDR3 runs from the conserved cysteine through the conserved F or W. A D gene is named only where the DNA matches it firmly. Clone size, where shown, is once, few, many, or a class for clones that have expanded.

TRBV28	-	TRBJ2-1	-	TGTGCCAGCAGTTTTGGGGGGTTCTACAATGAGCAGTTCTTC	CASSFGGFYNEQFF
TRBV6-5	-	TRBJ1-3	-	TGTGCCAGCAGGGAGTTCGAGTCTGGAAACACCATATATTTT	CASREFESGNTIYF
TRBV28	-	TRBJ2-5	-	TGTGCCAGCAGTTTAAGAGCGCGCAGGGGCGTAGGGACCCAGTACTTC	CASSLRARRGVGTQYF
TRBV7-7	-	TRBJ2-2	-	TGTGCTAGCAGCCGGACCCCGGGGGGGGAGCTGTTTTTT	CASSRTPGGELFF
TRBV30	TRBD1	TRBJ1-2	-	TGTGCCTTTCCCGTTAAAGGGGGCCTCAACTATGGCTACACCTTC	CAFPVKGGLNYGYTF
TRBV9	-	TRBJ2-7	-	TGTGCCAGCAGCGTAGAGGCCGGGGGACCCTACGAGCAGTACTTC	CASSVEAGGPYEQYF
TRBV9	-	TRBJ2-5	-	TGTGCCAGCAGCGCCACCCCCGGGGTACAAGAGACCCAGTACTTC	CASSATPGVQETQYF
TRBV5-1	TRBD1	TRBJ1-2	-	TGCGCCAGCAGCCTCCGACAGGGCGGGGGCTACACCTTC	CASSLRQGGGYTF
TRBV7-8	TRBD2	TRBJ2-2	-	TGTGCCAGCAGCTTAGAACTAGCGGGGGCCCCGAGCACCGGGGAGCTGTTTTTT	CASSLELAGAPSTGELFF
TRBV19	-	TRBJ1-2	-	TGTGCCAGTAGTATGGGGAGGACATTCTATGGCTACACCTTC	CASSMGRTFYGYTF
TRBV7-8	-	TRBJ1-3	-	TGTGCCAGCAGCTTGTATCGAGGAGGTGGAAACACCATATATTTT	CASSLYRGGGNTIYF
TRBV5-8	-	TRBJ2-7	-	TGTGCCAGCAGCCCACCTCCGATCCGGTACGAGCAGTACTTC	CASSPPPIRYEQYF
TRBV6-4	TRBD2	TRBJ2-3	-	TGTGCCAGCAGTGACTTGAAGCGGGAGAAGGGAATAGATACGCAGTATTTT	CASSDLKREKGIDTQYF
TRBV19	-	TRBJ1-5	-	TGTGCCAGTAGTCCGGACCGGGGTTTCGATCAGCCCCAGCATTTT	CASSPDRGFDQPQHF
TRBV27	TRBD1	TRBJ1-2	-	TGTGCCAGCAGTTCCCGACAGGGGGATCTTTATGGCTACACCTTC	CASSSRQGDLYGYTF
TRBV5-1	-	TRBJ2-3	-	TGCGCCAGCAGCTTGGGGCAGTTCACAGATACGCAGTATTTT	CASSLGQFTDTQYF
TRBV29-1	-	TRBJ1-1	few	TGCAGCGTTTATTCAGGGAACACTGAAGCTTTCTTT	CSVYSGNTEAFF
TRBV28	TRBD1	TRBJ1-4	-	TGTGCCAGCAGTTGGGCAGGGGGAAATAAAGAAAAACTGTTTTTT	CASSWAGGNKEKLFF
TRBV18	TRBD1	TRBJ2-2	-	TGTGCCAGCTCACCTCCGGGACAGACGAACACCGGGGAGCTGTTTTTT	CASSPPGQTNTGELFF
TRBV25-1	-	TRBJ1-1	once	TGTGCCAGCATCCCCTCCGATGGGCAGGGAAAGAACACTGAAGCTTTCTTT	CASIPSDGQGKNTEAFF
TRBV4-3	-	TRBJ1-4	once	TGCGCCAGCAGCCGCCATTTTCGGAGTAATAATGAAAAACTGTTTTTT	CASSRHFRSNNEKLFF
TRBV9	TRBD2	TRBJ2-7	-	TGTGCCAGCAGCCCAGCAGGGAGCGGGAGTCTCCCCTACGAGCAGTACTTC	CASSPAGSGSLPYEQYF
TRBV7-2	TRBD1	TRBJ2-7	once	TGTGCCAGCAGCTCCGCCGGGACAGGGTTGGACGAGCAGTACTTC	CASSSAGTGLDEQYF
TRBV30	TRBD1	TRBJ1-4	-	TGTGCCTGGAGGCCGGGACAGCTTAATGAAAAACTGTTTTTT	CAWRPGQLNEKLFF
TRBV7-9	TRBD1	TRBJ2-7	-	TGTGCCAGCAGCTGGACAGGGGACTCCTACGAGCAGTACTTC	CASSWTGDSYEQYF
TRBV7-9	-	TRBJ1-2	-	TGTGCCAGCAGCTTAATGTCTCCGAGCCTCTATGGCTACACCTTC	CASSLMSPSLYGYTF
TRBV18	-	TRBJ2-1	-	TGTGCCAGCTCACCGCTGAATCAGGGTAATGAGCAGTTCTTC	CASSPLNQGNEQFF
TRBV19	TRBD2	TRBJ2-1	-	TGTGCCAGTAGTATGGGACTAGCGGATTACAATGAGCAGTTCTTC	CASSMGLADYNEQFF
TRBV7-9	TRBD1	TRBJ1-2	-	TGTGCCAGCAGCGTCCGGGACAGGGTCAACTATGGCTACACCTTC	CASSVRDRVNYGYTF
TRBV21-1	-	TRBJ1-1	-	TGTGCCAGCAGCAAATGTGGCCAGGGGGACACTGAAGCTTTCTTT	CASSKCGQGDTEAFF
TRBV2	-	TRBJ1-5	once	TGTGCCAGCAGCCTTAGGAGGGGTGGCAATCAGCCCCAGCATTTT	CASSLRRGGNQPQHF
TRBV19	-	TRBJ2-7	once	TGTGCCAGTAGCTCTGGACAGAGAAACTACGAGCAGTACTTC	CASSSGQRNYEQYF
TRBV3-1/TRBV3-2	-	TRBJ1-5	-	TGTGCCAGCAGCCAAGCCCCGGAGAGCAATCAGCCCCAGCATTTT	CASSQAPESNQPQHF
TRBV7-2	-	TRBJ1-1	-	TGTGCCAGCAGCTTATTTGGGGAGGTGAGCACTGAAGCTTTCTTT	CASSLFGEVSTEAFF
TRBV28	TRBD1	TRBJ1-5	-	TGTGCCAGCAGAACTACAGGGGTAGGCAATCAGCCCCAGCATTTT	CASRTTGVGNQPQHF
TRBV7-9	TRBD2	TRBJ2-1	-	TGTGTCCTCCTAGGGAGTAGCGGGGGGGCCGAGGAGCAGTTCTTC	CVLLGSSGGAEEQFF
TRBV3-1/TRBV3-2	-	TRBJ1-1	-	TGTGCCAGCAGCCACCGGGGAATCACTGAAGCTTTCTTT	CASSHRGITEAFF
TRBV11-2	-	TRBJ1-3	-	TGTGCCAGCAGCTTAAGAATTATTAACACCTCTGGAAACACCATATATTTT	CASSLRIINTSGNTIYF
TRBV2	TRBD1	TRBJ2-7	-	TGTGCCAGTGGACAGGGCCCGCAGTACTTC	CASGQGPQYF
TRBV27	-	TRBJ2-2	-	TGTGCCAGCCCTCCCCCGAAAGGCCTCAGGTCGGTCTTCAGGTGGTCCGGGGAGCTGTTTTTT	CASPPPKGLRSVFRWSGELFF
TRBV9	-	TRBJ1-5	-	TGTGCCAGCAGCGTAGGCTGGAGACTTAGCTACGAACAGCCCCAGCATTTT	CASSVGWRLSYEQPQHF
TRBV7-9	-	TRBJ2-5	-	TGTGCCAGCAGCTCAAATCAAGAGACCCAGTACTTC	CASSSNQETQYF
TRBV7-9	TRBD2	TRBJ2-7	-	TGTGCCAGCAGCCCACAATGGGACTACACCCAAGGCTACGAGCAGTACTTC	CASSPQWDYTQGYEQYF
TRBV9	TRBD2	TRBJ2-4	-	TGTGCCAGCAGCGTAGGTGGTAGCGGGAGTCAGGCCAAAAACATTCAGTACTTC	CASSVGGSGSQAKNIQYF
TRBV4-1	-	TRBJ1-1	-	TGCGCCAGCAGCCAAAAACAGGTGAACACTGAAGCTTTCTTT	CASSQKQVNTEAFF
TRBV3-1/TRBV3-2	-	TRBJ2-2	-	TGTGCCAGCAGCCATCTAACCAAGAACACCGGGGAGCTGTTTTTT	CASSHLTKNTGELFF
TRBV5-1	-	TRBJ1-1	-	TGCGCCAGCAGCTTGGAAGTAGGAGTGAACACTGAAGCTTTCTTT	CASSLEVGVNTEAFF
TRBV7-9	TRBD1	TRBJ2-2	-	TGTGCCAGCAGGACAGGGGGCTGGCCCCGACGAGTAAACACCGGGGAGCTGTTTTTT	CASRTGGWPRRVNTGELFF
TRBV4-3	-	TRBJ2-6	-	TGCGCCAGCAGCCGGGCAACAGGCGCCTTTTTTGGGGCCAACGTCCTGACTTTC	CASSRATGAFFGANVLTF
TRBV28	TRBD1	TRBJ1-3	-	TGTGCCAGCAGGCCGACAGGGGGAGGAAACACCATATATTTT	CASRPTGGGNTIYF
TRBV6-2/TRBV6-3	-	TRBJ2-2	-	TGTGCCAGCAGTCCCCGCGGGACTGCGAACACCGGGGAGCTGTTTTTT	CASSPRGTANTGELFF
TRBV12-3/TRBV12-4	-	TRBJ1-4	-	TGTGCCAGCAGAGGCAGGCCAAGGGAAAAACTGTTTTTT	CASRGRPREKLFF